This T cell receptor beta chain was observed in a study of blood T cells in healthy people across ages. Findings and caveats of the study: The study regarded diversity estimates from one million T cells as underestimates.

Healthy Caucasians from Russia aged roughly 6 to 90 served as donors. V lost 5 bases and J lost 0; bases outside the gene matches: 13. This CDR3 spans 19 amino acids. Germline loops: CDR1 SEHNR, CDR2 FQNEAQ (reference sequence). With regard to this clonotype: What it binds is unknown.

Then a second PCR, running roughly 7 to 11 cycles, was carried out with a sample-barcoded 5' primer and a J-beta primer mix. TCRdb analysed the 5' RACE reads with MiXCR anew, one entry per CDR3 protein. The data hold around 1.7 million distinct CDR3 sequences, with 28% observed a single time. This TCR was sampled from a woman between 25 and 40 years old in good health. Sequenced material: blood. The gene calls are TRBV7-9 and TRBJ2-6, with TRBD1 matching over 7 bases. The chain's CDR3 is CASSPMGRQGLSGANVLTF. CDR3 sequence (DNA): TGTGCCAGCAGCCCTATGGGTCGACAGGGCCTCTCTGGGGCCAACGTCCTGACTTTC. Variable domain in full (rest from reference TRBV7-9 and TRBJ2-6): DTGVSQNPRHKITKRGQNVTFRCDPISEHNRLYWYRQTLGQGPEFLTYFQNEAQLEKSRLLSDRFSAERPKGSFSTLEIQRTEQGDSAMYLCASSPMGRQGLSGANVLTFGAGSRLTVL.